Listed here are 8 T cell receptor beta chains from one sample, sequenced in a study of a mutant IDH1 vaccine in newly diagnosed glioma. This table comes from immunoSEQ multiplex PCR, and its TCRdb copy is limited to in-frame clones, with some not included. The repertoire includes about 60,000 clones, approximately 87% of them detected once, and 1.3% to 1.5% sits in the top ten. Time point indicated: week 23, last vaccination. A single vaccine dose contained 300 ug of mutant IDH1 20-mer peptide, and topical imiquimod was used with it. No antigens are known for them. Sequences were derived from PBMCs, sampled from a glioma patient whose treatment included an IDH1 peptide vaccine. The receptor set was obtained from a man aged 35 to 55 with glioma.

The chain is built from TRBV5-1 and TRBJ2-3; possibly TRBD2 for D (6 bases). CDR1 is SGHRS, CDR2 YFSETQ, per germline. The V gene lost 0 bases and the J gene lost 3 bases, with 8 bases spanning the gap. There are 14 residues in the CDR3. This CDR3 reads CASSLAGGTDTQYF. CDR3 DNA sequence: TGCGCCAGCAGCTTGGCCGGGGGTACAGATACGCAGTATTTT.

The chain uses TRBV6-5 and TRBJ1-1; 8 bases fit TRBD1. V shed 6 bases and J 11 bases; nucleotides not matched to a gene: 8. Germline CDR1 MNHEY, CDR2 SVGAGI. CDR3 length: 12 residues. In DNA, the CDR3 is TGTGCCAGCAGAAACCCGGACAGGGCCGCTTTCTTT. It specifies CASRNPDRAAFF.

CDR3 nucleotides: TGTGCCAGCAGTTTCCCCGACCCGCAAGAGACCCAGTACTTC. This sequence encodes CASSFPDPQETQYF. The chain uses TRBV6-1 and TRBJ2-5; no definite D call. Trimming shortened V by 5 bases and J by 2 bases, and 12 bases separated the two germline ends. From germline, CDR1 is MNHNS and CDR2 SASEGT. The CDR3 is 14 amino acids.

The chain couples TRBV6-5 to TRBJ2-3, with no clear D. V was pared by 1 base and J by 3 bases, with 8 bases between. Germline V CDR1 and CDR2: MNHEY, SVGAGI. The CDR3 loop spans 14 amino acids. CDR3 amino acids: CASSYFASTDTQYF. Here the CDR3 DNA reads TGTGCCAGCAGTTACTTCGCTAGTACAGATACGCAGTATTTT.

The chain recombines TRBV9 with TRBJ1-1; 8 bases map to TRBD1. The junction had 4 bases not matched to a gene; V was cut back by 5 bases and J by 1 base. This CDR3 is 14 amino acids long. CDR1 and CDR2 (germline): SGDLS, YYNGEE. DNA for the CDR3: TGTGCCAGCAGATCAGGGGGCGCGAACACTGAAGCTTTCTTT. Its translation is CASRSGGANTEAFF.

CDR3 nucleotides: TGTGCCAGCCGACATGACAGGACCTACGAGCAGTACTTC. This sequence encodes CASRHDRTYEQYF. V and J are TRBV14 and TRBJ2-7; D is perhaps TRBD1 (6 bases). The ends were cut back, 8 bases at V and 2 bases at J, with 13 bases in the middle. There are 13 residues in the CDR3. Germline loops: CDR1 SGHDN, CDR2 FVKESK.

The V call is TRBV7-2, the J call TRBJ2-2; a weak D match, TRBD2 (5 bases). Germline CDR1 is SGHTA and CDR2 is FQGNSA. Between the trimmed V and J ends, which lost 5 bases and 7 bases, there was a span of 26 bases. This CDR3 has 18 residues. The CDR3 DNA sequence: TGTGCCAGCAGCCCTAGAAAACCCCTCCCTAGCCTCGACGGGGAGCTGTTTTTT. Protein product: CASSPRKPLPSLDGELFF.

V gene TRBV7-9 combines with J gene TRBJ1-1; tentative D call: TRBD1 (6 bases). The germline CDR1 and CDR2 sequences are SEHNR and FQNEAQ (reference sequence). The V end was cut by 6 bases, the J end by 7 bases, with 15 bases between. The CDR3 contains 13 residues. As DNA, the CDR3 is TGTGCCAGCAGTCGAGGGGGGGTATTTGAAGCTTTCTTT. Its translation is CASSRGGVFEAFF.